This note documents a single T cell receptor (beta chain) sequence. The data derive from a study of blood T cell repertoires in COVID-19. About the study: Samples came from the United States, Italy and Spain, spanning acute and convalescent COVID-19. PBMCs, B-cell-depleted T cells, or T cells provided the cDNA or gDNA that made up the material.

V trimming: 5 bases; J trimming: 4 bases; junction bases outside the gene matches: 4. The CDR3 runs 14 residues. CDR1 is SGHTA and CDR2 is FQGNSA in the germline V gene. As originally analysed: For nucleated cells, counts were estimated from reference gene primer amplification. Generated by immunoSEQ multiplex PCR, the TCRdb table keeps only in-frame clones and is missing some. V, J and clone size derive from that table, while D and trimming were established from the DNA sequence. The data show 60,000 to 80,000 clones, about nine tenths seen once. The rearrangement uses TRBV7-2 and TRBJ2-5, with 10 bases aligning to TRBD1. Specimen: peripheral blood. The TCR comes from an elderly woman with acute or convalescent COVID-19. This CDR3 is CASSTDRGLETQYF. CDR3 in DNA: TGTGCCAGCAGCACCGACAGGGGGCTAGAGACCCAGTACTTC.